The 9 T cell receptor beta chains listed next were all sequenced from one sample in a study of T cells in Graves' hyperthyroidism and ophthalmopathy. TCR beta CDR3 sequences were amplified from RNA transcripts. HTBI primers were employed in a first-round RT-PCR of the TCR CDR3. Each CDR3 protein gets one entry after TCRdb re-called the multiplex PCR reads with MiXCR. The data show approximately 370,000 distinct CDR3 sequences, 15% seen once. The specimen sequenced was blood. The receptors derive from a woman aged 25-40 years with Graves' hyperthyroidism.

CDR3 DNA sequence: TGTGCCAGCAGCTGGGGGGGGGCTAGCGGATCCTACGAGCAGTACTTC. Amino acids: CASSWGGASGSYEQYF. The gene calls are TRBV11-2 and TRBJ2-7; weak D call: TRBD2 (7 bases). In germline, CDR1 is SGHAT, CDR2 FQNNGV. Deletions cut 4 bases from V and 1 base from J, with 17 bases between. The CDR3 sequence is 16 residues long.

The V call is TRBV4-1, the J call TRBJ2-1, with D uncertain. Germline V gene lookup returns CDR1 MGHRA and CDR2 YSYEKL. The V and J ends lost 4 bases and 8 bases respectively, with 18 bases between them. This CDR3 region has 15 residues. DNA for the CDR3: TGCGCCAGCAGCCTACACGGCCAGACACGAGATGAGCAGTTCTTC. Its protein product is CASSLHGQTRDEQFF.

In its sample, this clonotype was seen many times. The chain links TRBV7-3 to TRBJ2-1; 13 bases match TRBD2. CDR1 is SGHTA and CDR2 is FQGTGA in the germline V gene. This CDR3 spans 17 amino acids. Trimming cost V 1 base and J 7 bases; bases outside gene matches: 7. The CDR3 nucleotides read TGTGCCAGCAGCTTAAGAGGAGGGACTAGCGGGATGAATGAGCAGTTCTTC. Its translation: CASSLRGGTSGMNEQFF.

This clonotype was observed a few times. The chain employs TRBV10-3 and TRBJ1-2; tentatively, D is TRBD1 (5 bases). This CDR3 region has 13 residues. Germline-derived CDR1 and CDR2 are ENHRY and SYGVKD. Trimming removed 4 bases at V and 4 bases at J, with 10 bases between. CDR3 residues: CAISATELYGYTF. The DNA of the CDR3 is TGTGCCATCAGTGCGACAGAGCTCTATGGCTACACCTTC.

The CDR3 sequence is CASSLEGNLVEKLFF. CDR3 coding DNA: TGTGCCAGCAGCTTAGAGGGGAACCTGGTAGAAAAACTGTTTTTT. J is TRBJ1-4 and V is TRBV11-2; no clear D. V lost 0 bases and J 8 bases, leaving 13 bases between the germline ends. CDR3 length: 15 residues. Per the germline V gene, CDR1 is SGHAT and CDR2 is FQNNGV.

The V call is TRBV11-2, the J call TRBJ2-3; possible D gene TRBD1, 7 bases. Germline CDR1 and CDR2: SGHAT and FQNNGV. The germline V and J ends were trimmed by 5 bases and 1 base, with 19 bases remaining between them. The CDR3 loop spans 17 amino acids. In DNA form, the CDR3 reads TGTGCCAGCAGCCCGGGGGACAGACCCAGTCGCACAGATACGCAGTATTTT. It is translated as CASSPGDRPSRTDTQYF.

The table lists this clonotype with many counts. The J gene is TRBJ2-7, the V gene TRBV20-1, with 10 positions matching TRBD1. The germline gives CDR1 DFQATT, CDR2 SNEGSKA (reference sequence). The CDR3 runs to 17 residues. The V segment lost 0 bases and the J segment 1 base; nucleotides outside the gene matches: 9. The CDR3 here is CSARDPSPGQGSYEQYF. DNA for the CDR3: TGCAGTGCTAGAGATCCCTCGCCGGGACAGGGGTCCTACGAGCAGTACTTC.

This clonotype was observed at least ten times. The V and J genes are TRBV6-1 and TRBJ2-7; TRBD1 aligns across 12 bases. V lost 6 bases and J lost 4; bases outside the gene matches: 16. Germline V lookup: CDR1 MNHNS, CDR2 SASEGT. The CDR3 totals 18 residues. CDR3 nucleotide sequence: TGTGCCAGCAGGCAGCCGGGACAGGGGGCGGCTAGCGTATACGAGCAGTACTTC. It is translated as CASRQPGQGAASVYEQYF.

This clonotype occurred a few times. V and J are TRBV5-1 and TRBJ2-1; 7 bases map to TRBD2. V was pared by 6 bases and J by 4 bases, with 7 bases of the junction left unmatched. This CDR3 has 14 residues. Germline CDR1 SGHRS, CDR2 YFSETQ. CDR3 DNA sequence: TGCGCCAGCACCCCGGGAGGAGGGTACAATGAGCAGTTCTTC. It encodes CASTPGGGYNEQFF.